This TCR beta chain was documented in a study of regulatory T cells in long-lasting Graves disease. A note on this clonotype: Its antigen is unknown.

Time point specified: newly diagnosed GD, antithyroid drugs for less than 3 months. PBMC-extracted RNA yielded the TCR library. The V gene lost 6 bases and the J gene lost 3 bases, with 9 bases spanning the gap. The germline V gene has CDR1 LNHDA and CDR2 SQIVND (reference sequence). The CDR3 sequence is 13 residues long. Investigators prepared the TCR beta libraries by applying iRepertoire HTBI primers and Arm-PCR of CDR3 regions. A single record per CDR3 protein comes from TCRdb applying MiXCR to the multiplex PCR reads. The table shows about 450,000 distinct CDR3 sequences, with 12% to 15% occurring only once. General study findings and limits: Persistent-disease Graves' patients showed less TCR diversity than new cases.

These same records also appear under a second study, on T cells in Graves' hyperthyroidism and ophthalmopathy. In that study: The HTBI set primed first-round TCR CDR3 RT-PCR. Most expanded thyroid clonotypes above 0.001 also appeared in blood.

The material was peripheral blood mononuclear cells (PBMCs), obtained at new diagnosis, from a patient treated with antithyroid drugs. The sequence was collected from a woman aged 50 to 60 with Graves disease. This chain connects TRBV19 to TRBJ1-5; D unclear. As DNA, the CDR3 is TGTGCCAGTAGAAAGGAGTACAATCAGCCCCAGCATTTT. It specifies CASRKEYNQPQHF.